This TCR beta chain was retrieved from a study of T cell changes during pregnancy in multiple sclerosis. The method was immunoSEQ multiplex PCR; TCRdb's version includes in-frame clones alone and lacks a portion of them. The sample has tens of thousands of clones, about 91% seen once. J was trimmed by 6 bases and V by 8 bases; bases with no gene match: 7. CDR3 length equals 14 residues. Per the germline V gene, CDR1 is SGHRS and CDR2 is YFSETQ. The gene calls are TRBV5-1 and TRBJ2-1, with 11 bases aligning to TRBD2. The origin of this receptor is a female donor in good health, enrolled as a control in a pregnancy study. Sequenced here: CD4+ T cells from peripheral blood mononuclear cells, sampled after pregnancy. CDR3 in DNA: TGCGCCAGGCGCGGACTAGCGGGTACCAATGAGCAGTTCTTC. Translation: CARRGLAGTNEQFF.